What follows describes a single TCR beta chain. The CDR3 has 14 residues. Looked up from germline, CDR1 is LGHNA and CDR2 is YSLEER. The V end lost 1 base, the J end lost 3 bases, and 9 bases lay between the germline ends. The assay was immunoSEQ multiplex PCR, and TCRdb's table has in-frame clones only and misses some. Altogether about 160,000 clones are present, approximately 94% being singletons, with the ten largest covering about 1.3%. This entry comes from a study of T cell responses to AZD1222 COVID-19 vaccine. This sequence was found in an adult in good health. Here the sequenced sample was peripheral blood, taken on day 0 of AZD1222 vaccination. The rearrangement joins TRBV4-3 to TRBJ1-1; D perhaps matches TRBD1 (6 bases). The CDR3 is CASSQGTDHTEAFF. The CDR3 DNA reads as TGCGCCAGCAGCCAAGGGACAGATCACACTGAAGCTTTCTTT.